The rows below give T cell receptor beta chains drawn from one sample of a study of blood T cell repertoires in COVID-19. Measured with immunoSEQ multiplex PCR; TCRdb has only the in-frame clones, and not every one. This table holds about 130,000 clones, about 83% found once. The sample taken for sequencing was peripheral blood. The receptors come from a human donor in a cohort sampled during active COVID-19. Each CDR3 is given with its conserved first and last residue. The D gene is left open where the match is weak. Clone size appears in some rows only: once, few, many, or a class for an expanded clone.

cdr3_length: 15
d_call: TRBD2
v_call: TRBV25-1
j_call: TRBJ2-7
clone_size: .
cdr3_nt: TGTGCCAGCAGTGCCCTGGAAGCGGGAGGTAACGAGCAGTACTTC
cdr3_aa: CASSALEAGGNEQYF

cdr3_length: 13
d_call: .
v_call: TRBV7-2
j_call: TRBJ2-7
clone_size: .
cdr3_nt: TGTGCCAGCAGCCTAAACAGGGCCTACGAGCAGTACTTC
cdr3_aa: CASSLNRAYEQYF

cdr3_length: 14
d_call: .
v_call: TRBV10-3
j_call: TRBJ1-3
clone_size: .
cdr3_nt: TGTGCCACCCGCGGGACGGACTCTGGAAACACCATATATTTT
cdr3_aa: CATRGTDSGNTIYF

cdr3_length: 15
d_call: TRBD2
v_call: TRBV10-2
j_call: TRBJ2-1
clone_size: .
cdr3_nt: TGCGCCAGCAGTGAGTCAGGCGGGAGTTACAATGAGCAGTTCTTC
cdr3_aa: CASSESGGSYNEQFF

cdr3_length: 14
d_call: TRBD2
v_call: TRBV28
j_call: TRBJ2-3
clone_size: .
cdr3_nt: TGTGCCAGCGGGAGACTAGCGGGCACAGATACGCAGTATTTT
cdr3_aa: CASGRLAGTDTQYF

cdr3_length: 15
d_call: TRBD1
v_call: TRBV6-5
j_call: TRBJ2-3
clone_size: .
cdr3_nt: TGTGCCAGCAGTTACTCCTACAGGGGGCAAGATACGCAGTATTTT
cdr3_aa: CASSYSYRGQDTQYF

cdr3_length: 15
d_call: TRBD1
v_call: TRBV3-1/TRBV3-2
j_call: TRBJ2-1
clone_size: .
cdr3_nt: TGTGCCAGCAGCCAAGACAGGGGGATCTACAATGAGCAGTTCTTC
cdr3_aa: CASSQDRGIYNEQFF

cdr3_length: 12
d_call: .
v_call: TRBV7-9
j_call: TRBJ2-7
clone_size: .
cdr3_nt: TGTGCCAGCAGCTCACAGGGCTACGAGCAGTACTTC
cdr3_aa: CASSSQGYEQYF

cdr3_length: 13
d_call: .
v_call: TRBV2
j_call: TRBJ2-7
clone_size: .
cdr3_nt: TGTGCCAGCAGTGAAGTATTTCCCCGCGAGCAGTACTTC
cdr3_aa: CASSEVFPREQYF

cdr3_length: 12
d_call: .
v_call: TRBV5-4
j_call: TRBJ1-1
clone_size: .
cdr3_nt: TGTGCCAGCAGGACTATGGACAGTGAAGCTTTCTTT
cdr3_aa: CASRTMDSEAFF

cdr3_length: 13
d_call: .
v_call: TRBV6-5
j_call: TRBJ2-5
clone_size: .
cdr3_nt: TGTGCCAGCAGTCCCGGGGGTATTCAGACCCAGTACTTC
cdr3_aa: CASSPGGIQTQYF

cdr3_length: 17
d_call: TRBD2
v_call: TRBV11-2
j_call: TRBJ2-7
clone_size: .
cdr3_nt: TGTGCCAGCAGCTTAATGGCTTCGGGCACTAGCGGGAAGGAGCAGTACTTC
cdr3_aa: CASSLMASGTSGKEQYF

cdr3_length: 15
d_call: .
v_call: TRBV4-1
j_call: TRBJ1-1
clone_size: .
cdr3_nt: TGCGCCAGCAGCCAATCCCCCCCGGGGAACACTGAAGCTTTCTTT
cdr3_aa: CASSQSPPGNTEAFF

cdr3_length: 15
d_call: TRBD2
v_call: TRBV5-1
j_call: TRBJ2-1
clone_size: .
cdr3_nt: TGCGCCAGCAGCTTTAATAGCGGGAGCCGCAATGAGCAGTTCTTC
cdr3_aa: CASSFNSGSRNEQFF

cdr3_length: 13
d_call: TRBD2
v_call: TRBV4-3
j_call: TRBJ2-5
clone_size: .
cdr3_nt: TGCGCCAGCAGCCGCGGGGAGGGCGAGACCCAGTACTTC
cdr3_aa: CASSRGEGETQYF

cdr3_length: 17
d_call: TRBD2
v_call: TRBV12-5
j_call: TRBJ2-1
clone_size: .
cdr3_nt: TGTGCTAGTGGTTTGGCACTGGGAGCGGGAGAGGCCAATGAGCAGTTCTTC
cdr3_aa: CASGLALGAGEANEQFF

cdr3_length: 14
d_call: TRBD1
v_call: TRBV27
j_call: TRBJ2-7
clone_size: .
cdr3_nt: TGTGCCAGCAGACGGACAGGGCCGGACTACGAGCAGTACTTC
cdr3_aa: CASRRTGPDYEQYF

cdr3_length: 14
d_call: .
v_call: TRBV9
j_call: TRBJ1-1
clone_size: .
cdr3_nt: TGTGCCAGCAGCGTAGATCGAGGTGGGACTGAAGCTTTCTTT
cdr3_aa: CASSVDRGGTEAFF

cdr3_length: 13
d_call: .
v_call: TRBV29-1
j_call: TRBJ2-2
clone_size: .
cdr3_nt: TGCAGCGTTCCGTTAGCGTGGACCGGGGAGCTGTTTTTT
cdr3_aa: CSVPLAWTGELFF

cdr3_length: 17
d_call: .
v_call: TRBV6-2/TRBV6-3
j_call: TRBJ1-5
clone_size: .
cdr3_nt: TGTGCCAGCAGTTACCCGCGGGGGACTTATAGCAATCAGCCCCAGCATTTT
cdr3_aa: CASSYPRGTYSNQPQHF

cdr3_length: 13
d_call: .
v_call: TRBV5-5
j_call: TRBJ1-2
clone_size: once
cdr3_nt: TGTGCCAGCAGCTTGGAAGGGGGCTATGGCTACACCTTC
cdr3_aa: CASSLEGGYGYTF

cdr3_length: 15
d_call: TRBD1
v_call: TRBV18
j_call: TRBJ1-4
clone_size: .
cdr3_nt: TGTGCCAGCTCACCAAACAGGGGTAGTAATGAAAAACTGTTTTTT
cdr3_aa: CASSPNRGSNEKLFF

cdr3_length: 15
d_call: .
v_call: TRBV4-1
j_call: TRBJ1-5
clone_size: .
cdr3_nt: TGCGCCAGCAGCCCTCGCGAGGGAGGAGATCAGCCCCAGCATTTT
cdr3_aa: CASSPREGGDQPQHF

cdr3_length: 18
d_call: .
v_call: TRBV24-1
j_call: TRBJ2-2
clone_size: .
cdr3_nt: TGTGCCACCAGTGATTCTCGGGGGGCCACAGGGAACACCGGGGAGCTGTTTTTT
cdr3_aa: CATSDSRGATGNTGELFF

cdr3_length: 15
d_call: .
v_call: TRBV28
j_call: TRBJ2-7
clone_size: .
cdr3_nt: TGTGCCAGCAGTGTACTTCTCGGGGGGCGCTTCGAGCAGTACTTC
cdr3_aa: CASSVLLGGRFEQYF

cdr3_length: 17
d_call: TRBD2
v_call: TRBV3-1/TRBV3-2
j_call: TRBJ2-1
clone_size: .
cdr3_nt: TGTGCCAGCAGCCGAAGGACGACTAGCGGGAATGACCATGAGCAGTTCTTC
cdr3_aa: CASSRRTTSGNDHEQFF

cdr3_length: 13
d_call: .
v_call: TRBV5-1
j_call: TRBJ2-3
clone_size: .
cdr3_nt: TGCGCCAGCAGCTCTGCCGGGTCAGATACGCAGTATTTT
cdr3_aa: CASSSAGSDTQYF

cdr3_length: 13
d_call: TRBD1
v_call: TRBV15
j_call: TRBJ1-2
clone_size: few
cdr3_nt: TGTGCCACCAGAGGGAGACAGGGGAGTGGCTACACCTTC
cdr3_aa: CATRGRQGSGYTF

cdr3_length: 13
d_call: .
v_call: TRBV7-7
j_call: TRBJ2-1
clone_size: .
cdr3_nt: TGTGCTAGCAGCTTAGACAGTTACAATGAGCAGTTCTTC
cdr3_aa: CASSLDSYNEQFF

cdr3_length: 14
d_call: TRBD2
v_call: TRBV10-3
j_call: TRBJ2-1
clone_size: .
cdr3_nt: TGTGCCATCAGTCAGACTAGCGGGAACAATGAGCAGTTCTTC
cdr3_aa: CAISQTSGNNEQFF

cdr3_length: 15
d_call: TRBD2
v_call: TRBV19
j_call: TRBJ2-1
clone_size: once
cdr3_nt: TGTGCCAGTACCCCCCCTAGCGGAACCTACAATGAGCAGTTCTTC
cdr3_aa: CASTPPSGTYNEQFF

cdr3_length: 14
d_call: TRBD2
v_call: TRBV11-2
j_call: TRBJ2-7
clone_size: .
cdr3_nt: TGTGCCAGCAGCTTAGTTAGCGGGAGCTACGAGCAGTACTTC
cdr3_aa: CASSLVSGSYEQYF

cdr3_length: 14
d_call: TRBD1
v_call: TRBV28
j_call: TRBJ2-7
clone_size: .
cdr3_nt: TGTGCCAGCAGAACAAACAGGGGCGCCTACGAGCAGTACTTC
cdr3_aa: CASRTNRGAYEQYF

cdr3_length: 14
d_call: .
v_call: TRBV9
j_call: TRBJ2-3
clone_size: once
cdr3_nt: TGTGCCAGCGGAGGGGCGGGAATGGGAGATACGCAGTATTTT
cdr3_aa: CASGGAGMGDTQYF

cdr3_length: 15
d_call: TRBD1
v_call: TRBV10-3
j_call: TRBJ1-4
clone_size: .
cdr3_nt: TGTGCCATCAGCGGGTCCGGGGACAGAAATGAAAAACTGTTTTTT
cdr3_aa: CAISGSGDRNEKLFF

cdr3_length: 14
d_call: .
v_call: TRBV5-6
j_call: TRBJ1-5
clone_size: .
cdr3_nt: TGTGCCAGCAGCTCACAGGGCGGCGGTCAGCCCCAGCATTTT
cdr3_aa: CASSSQGGGQPQHF

cdr3_length: 16
d_call: TRBD1
v_call: TRBV7-6
j_call: TRBJ2-7
clone_size: .
cdr3_nt: TGTGCCAGCAGCTCTAACACCGGGACAGTATTCTACGAGCAGTACTTC
cdr3_aa: CASSSNTGTVFYEQYF

cdr3_length: 16
d_call: .
v_call: TRBV21-1
j_call: TRBJ2-7
clone_size: .
cdr3_nt: TGTGCCAGCAGCAAGGGTATAGGGGCATTGCTATCCGAGCAGTACTTC
cdr3_aa: CASSKGIGALLSEQYF

cdr3_length: 15
d_call: TRBD2
v_call: TRBV29-1
j_call: TRBJ2-3
clone_size: .
cdr3_nt: TGCAGCGTTGTGGGAGCGGGGACTAGCAAATATACGCAGTATTTT
cdr3_aa: CSVVGAGTSKYTQYF

cdr3_length: 17
d_call: .
v_call: TRBV5-1
j_call: TRBJ1-1
clone_size: .
cdr3_nt: TGCGCCAGCAGCTTGAATGGTATAGAGGGCATGAACACTGAAGCTTTCTTT
cdr3_aa: CASSLNGIEGMNTEAFF

cdr3_length: 17
d_call: TRBD2
v_call: TRBV11-3
j_call: TRBJ2-1
clone_size: .
cdr3_nt: TGTGCCAGCAGCTCGGGACAGGGGACTAGCGGGAGAAATGAGCAGTTCTTC
cdr3_aa: CASSSGQGTSGRNEQFF

cdr3_length: 14
d_call: .
v_call: TRBV7-7
j_call: TRBJ2-5
clone_size: .
cdr3_nt: TGTGCTAGCAGCTTTGGCGGGACCCAAGAGACCCAGTACTTC
cdr3_aa: CASSFGGTQETQYF

cdr3_length: 13
d_call: .
v_call: TRBV5-5
j_call: TRBJ1-6
clone_size: few
cdr3_nt: TGTGCCAGCAGCTTGGCCCCAAATTCACCCCTCCACTTT
cdr3_aa: CASSLAPNSPLHF

cdr3_length: 16
d_call: TRBD2
v_call: TRBV2
j_call: TRBJ2-7
clone_size: few
cdr3_nt: TGTGCCAGCGCTTGGGTAGCGGGGCCCACCCGTTACGAGCAGTACTTC
cdr3_aa: CASAWVAGPTRYEQYF

cdr3_length: 16
d_call: TRBD1
v_call: TRBV10-3
j_call: TRBJ2-7
clone_size: .
cdr3_nt: TGTGCCACCGAAAACCCGGGACAGAGCCCATCCTACGAGCAGTACTTC
cdr3_aa: CATENPGQSPSYEQYF

cdr3_length: 14
d_call: .
v_call: TRBV5-6
j_call: TRBJ2-3
clone_size: .
cdr3_nt: TGTGCCAGCAGCTTGTGGGTTGGAGAAGATACGCAGTATTTT
cdr3_aa: CASSLWVGEDTQYF

cdr3_length: 16
d_call: .
v_call: TRBV29-1
j_call: TRBJ2-5
clone_size: once
cdr3_nt: TGCAGCGCCTCCGGACTAAGAAGACTAGGAAAAGAGACCCAGTACTTC
cdr3_aa: CSASGLRRLGKETQYF

cdr3_length: 14
d_call: .
v_call: TRBV12-5
j_call: TRBJ2-5
clone_size: .
cdr3_nt: TGTGCTAGTGGTTTGGAATCCAGGGAGGTTACCCAGTACTTC
cdr3_aa: CASGLESREVTQYF

cdr3_length: 15
d_call: .
v_call: TRBV18
j_call: TRBJ1-2
clone_size: .
cdr3_nt: TGTGCCAGCTCACCCGGCAGGGGAGGGGATTATGGCTACACCTTC
cdr3_aa: CASSPGRGGDYGYTF

cdr3_length: 18
d_call: TRBD1
v_call: TRBV18
j_call: TRBJ1-4
clone_size: .
cdr3_nt: TGTGCCAGCTCACCATCGGGGACAGGGCGTACAACTAATGAAAAACTGTTTTTT
cdr3_aa: CASSPSGTGRTTNEKLFF

cdr3_length: 13
d_call: .
v_call: TRBV14
j_call: TRBJ1-2
clone_size: .
cdr3_nt: TGTGCCAGCAACGGCAGGGCAGGCAATGGCTACACCTTC
cdr3_aa: CASNGRAGNGYTF

cdr3_length: 12
d_call: .
v_call: TRBV7-2
j_call: TRBJ2-1
clone_size: .
cdr3_nt: TGTGCAGGGGCCGGTGACGGTAATGAGCAGTTCTTC
cdr3_aa: CAGAGDGNEQFF

cdr3_length: 16
d_call: TRBD1
v_call: TRBV27
j_call: TRBJ2-1
clone_size: .
cdr3_nt: TGTGCCAGCAGTTTTATCGGGACAGGGGGCTGGAATGAGCAGTTCTTC
cdr3_aa: CASSFIGTGGWNEQFF

cdr3_length: 14
d_call: TRBD1
v_call: TRBV7-2
j_call: TRBJ1-2
clone_size: .
cdr3_nt: TGTGCCAGCAGCCTATTGACAGGGCGGGATGGCTACACCTTC
cdr3_aa: CASSLLTGRDGYTF